These 16 T cell receptor beta chains share one sample of origin, sequenced in a study of T cell responses to AZD1222 COVID-19 vaccine. Measured with immunoSEQ multiplex PCR; TCRdb has only the in-frame clones, and not every one. There are 120,000 or so clones in the sample; about 88% occur only once, and around 30% lies in the top ten. Material: peripheral blood, obtained on day 0 of AZD1222 vaccination. The receptor source for this set is an adult in good health.

The rearrangement uses TRBV27 and TRBJ1-2; 9 bases align to TRBD1. Trimming cost V 8 bases and J 5 bases; bases outside gene matches: 9. The CDR3 spans 14 residues. Germline CDR1 MNHEY, CDR2 SMNVEV (reference sequence). The CDR3 bases are TGTGCCAGCGGCGGGACAGGGTTAGGTTATGGCTACACCTTC. Translated, it gives CASGGTGLGYGYTF.

The rearrangement links TRBV6-1 to TRBJ2-1, with D possibly being TRBD2 (7 bases). The CDR3 has 17 amino acids. From germline, CDR1 is MNHNS and CDR2 SASEGT. Trimming left V 0 bases short and J 6 bases short, with 18 bases between. The CDR3 protein is CASSEALGGGPSNEQFF. In DNA form, the CDR3 reads TGTGCCAGCAGTGAAGCGCTAGGGGGGGGGCCCAGCAATGAGCAGTTCTTC.

The V gene is TRBV6-4, the J gene TRBJ2-7; no reliable D call. CDR1 is MRHNA, CDR2 SNTAGT, per germline. V was pared by 2 bases and J by 3 bases, with 5 bases between. CDR3 length: 12 amino acids. The CDR3 here is CASSDAYYEQYF. Written as DNA, the CDR3 is TGTGCCAGCAGTGACGCTTACTACGAGCAGTACTTC.

The genes are TRBV5-1 and TRBJ2-2; the D gene could be TRBD1 or TRBD2 (5 bases each). Trimming pared 3 bases from V and 4 bases from J, leaving 10 bases between. CDR3 length equals 14 residues. Germline V gene lookup returns CDR1 SGHRS and CDR2 YFSETQ. CDR3 residues: CASSWGTGTGELFF. The CDR3 region has the DNA TGCGCCAGCAGCTGGGGGACGGGCACCGGGGAGCTGTTTTTT.

The V call is TRBV27, the J call TRBJ2-7; 13 positions agree with TRBD2. There are 15 residues in the CDR3. V was clipped by 6 bases and J by 3 bases; unmatched bases: 5. Germline values: CDR1 MNHEY, CDR2 SMNVEV (reference sequence). The CDR3 DNA follows: TGTGCCAGCAGATTGGGACTAGCGGGAATCTACGAGCAGTACTTC. Translating gives CASRLGLAGIYEQYF.

The genes are TRBV6-5 and TRBJ1-2, with no clear D. Between the trimmed V and J ends, which lost 3 bases and 8 bases, there was a span of 16 bases. Germline assignment: CDR1 MNHEY and CDR2 SVGAGI. The CDR3 has 14 amino acids. CDR3 nucleotide sequence: TGTGCCAGCAGTTATAGGACTACTGTCGGGGGCTACACCTTC. Translating gives CASSYRTTVGGYTF.

This clone was recorded only once. The J gene is TRBJ2-1, the V gene TRBV18; 7 positions match TRBD2. The CDR3 is 14 amino acids. The ends lost 3 bases at V and 8 bases at J; junction bases unmatched: 7. CDR1 and CDR2 (germline): KGHSH, LQKENI. In DNA, the CDR3 is TGTGCCAGCTCACCTCTCGCCGCGGGGGATGAGCAGTTCTTC. Its translation: CASSPLAAGDEQFF.

The chain uses TRBV30 and TRBJ1-1; D call uncertain. Germline CDR1 GTSNPN, CDR2 SVGIG (reference sequence). The CDR3 spans 13 residues. V shed 4 bases and J shed 4 bases, with 13 bases lying between them. The CDR3 nucleotides are TGTGCCTGGACTCGGACTATGGGCACTGAAGCTTTCTTT. As protein: CAWTRTMGTEAFF.

The chain is built from TRBV10-3 and TRBJ1-2; 8 bases fit TRBD1. CDR1 is ENHRY, CDR2 SYGVKD, per germline. The CDR3 is made up of 15 amino acids. Germline trimming cut 10 bases from V and 4 bases from J; bases unmatched to any gene: 14. The CDR3 sequence is CANWTGSGTFYGYTF. The CDR3 nucleotides read TGTGCCAACTGGACAGGGTCCGGGACCTTCTATGGCTACACCTTC.

The V gene is TRBV4-3, the J gene TRBJ2-7; TRBD1 matches at 8 bases. Trimming at V came to 0 bases and at J to 2 bases, leaving 3 bases not matched to a gene. This CDR3 region has 15 residues. Germline CDR1 is LGHNA and CDR2 is YSLEER. CDR3 coding DNA: TGCGCCAGCAGCCAAGATGGACAGGGAACCTACGAGCAGTACTTC. Its translation: CASSQDGQGTYEQYF.

V and J are TRBV9 and TRBJ2-1; D uncertain. V dropped 0 bases and J dropped 9 bases, with 4 bases sitting between them. The CDR3 contains 11 residues. Germline assignment: CDR1 SGDLS and CDR2 YYNGEE. In DNA form, the CDR3 reads TGTGCCAGCAGCGTAGATAGTGAGCAGTTCTTC. It yields the protein CASSVDSEQFF.

V and J are TRBV7-2 and TRBJ1-5; TRBD1 matches 8 bases. Germline V gene sequence: CDR1 SGHTA, CDR2 FQGNSA. This CDR3 comprises 14 residues. The junction had 7 bases not matched to a gene; V was cut back by 5 bases and J by 7 bases. CDR3 amino acids: CASSHGQGGQPQHF. For the CDR3, the DNA is TGTGCCAGCAGCCATGGACAGGGAGGGCAGCCCCAGCATTTT.

The CDR3 loop reads CAWSPERSYQETQYF. As DNA, the CDR3 is TGTGCCTGGAGTCCGGAGCGGAGCTACCAAGAGACCCAGTACTTC. The genes are TRBV30 and TRBJ2-5; weak D call: TRBD2 (5 bases). CDR3 length: 15 residues. Germline V gives CDR1 GTSNPN, CDR2 SVGIG (reference sequence). Trimming removed 2 bases at V and 0 bases at J, with 13 bases between.

The rearrangement uses TRBV27 and TRBJ1-4; 9 bases are a match to TRBD1. The CDR3 contains 18 residues. J gave up 7 bases and V 5 bases, and 17 bases lay outside the gene matches. The V gene's germline CDR1 is MNHEY and CDR2 SMNVEV (reference sequence). In DNA form, the CDR3 reads TGTGCCAGCAGTCCCCTTCCCCGACAGGGGGTCTTTGGTGAAAAACTGTTTTTT. As protein: CASSPLPRQGVFGEKLFF.

The chain joins TRBV6-5 to TRBJ1-5; D remains ambiguous. V was pared by 8 bases and J by 0 bases, with 8 bases between. Germline CDR1 is MNHEY and CDR2 is SVGAGI. The CDR3 length is 13 residues. CDR3 nucleotide sequence: TGTGCCAGCGGGGAAAATAGCAATCAGCCCCAGCATTTT. As protein: CASGENSNQPQHF.

The V and J genes are TRBV3-1 (or the pseudogene TRBV3-2) and TRBJ2-7, with D hard to call. Trimming took 1 base from V and 6 from J, leaving 4 bases between them. The CDR3 is 11 amino acids. CDR1 LGHDT and CDR2 YNNKEL come from the germline V gene (reference sequence). The CDR3 is CASSQASEQYF. In nucleotides, the CDR3 is TGTGCCAGCAGCCAAGCCTCCGAGCAGTACTTC.